This TCR beta chain was recovered during a study of blood T cell repertoires in COVID-19. Original data processing: Estimation of nucleated cell counts was performed using reference gene primer amplification. Produced via immunoSEQ multiplex PCR; TCRdb's table is partial and in-frame only. The V and J calls and clone size were taken over from that table, and D and trimming were inferred from the DNA. The table shows roughly 51,000 clones, with about nine tenths occurring only once. The sample taken for sequencing was peripheral blood. The receptor comes from a man aged 50-60 years with active COVID-19.

The CDR3 is CASSQGTSVTDTQYF. The CDR3 bases are TGTGCCAGCAGCCAAGGAACTAGCGTCACAGATACGCAGTATTTT. This chain joins TRBV4-2 and TRBJ2-3, with 7 positions matching TRBD2. Trimming took 1 base from V and 2 from J; bases not matched to a gene: 3. CDR1 is LGHNA, CDR2 YNFKEQ, per germline. The length of the CDR3 is 15 residues.